This note documents a single T cell receptor (beta chain) sequence. The record originates from a study of cytomegalovirus exposure and HLA in healthy donors. Vbeta (60) and Jbeta (13) primers were used in the PCR. Profiled with immunoSEQ multiplex PCR; TCRdb holds only in-frame clones, not every one. The table lists about 140,000 clones, roughly four fifths of them singletons. Specimen: PBMCs. The clonotype originates from a female donor in good health and CMV-seropositive.

CDR3 sequence reads: CASSVTGLSGANVLTF. The CDR3 DNA reads as TGCGCCAGCAGCGTGACAGGTCTCTCTGGGGCCAACGTCCTGACTTTC. The chain joins TRBV5-1 to TRBJ2-6; the D gene is possibly TRBD1 (6 bases). Trimming removed 4 bases from V and 0 bases from J, with 11 bases in between. Germline V gene lookup returns CDR1 SGHRS and CDR2 YFSETQ. The CDR3 totals 16 residues.